This TCR beta chain comes out of a study of blood T cells in healthy people across ages. Points on this clonotype: Antigen unknown. Its ends do not fully match the called genes, so a read error is possible.

Broader study findings: A strong correlation was found between TCR beta diversity and the percentage of naive T cells. Relative to aged donors, long-lived donors carried more naive CD4+ cells and displayed higher diversity.

Healthy Caucasian individuals from Russia aged about 6 to 90 served as donors. Each sample yielded at least 6 million isolated PBMCs. CDR3 length: 16 residues. From germline, CDR1 is DFQATT and CDR2 SNEGSKA (reference sequence). Combining a sample-barcoded 5' primer with a J-beta primer mix, a second PCR ran for about 6 to 11 cycles. TCRdb itself ran the 5' RACE reads through MiXCR, one entry per CDR3 protein. Of around 800,000 distinct CDR3 sequences detected, less than 80% appear once; the ten largest clones hold approximately 30%. The clonotype originates from a man in his thirties or forties in good health. The V gene is TRBV20-1, the J gene TRBJ2-1; 7 bases agree with TRBD2. Sample: blood. The CDR3 sequence is CSARYPGRGTYNGQFF. As DNA, the CDR3 is TGCAGTGCTAGATACCCGGGGCGGGGGACCTACAATGGGCAGTTCTTC.